Listed below are T cell receptor beta chains from one sample, sequenced in a study of regulatory T cells in long-lasting Graves disease. A single record per CDR3 protein comes from TCRdb applying MiXCR to the multiplex PCR reads. The data contain hundreds of thousands of distinct CDR3 sequences, 25% to 35% of them singletons. This sample comprised peripheral blood mononuclear cells (PBMCs), obtained when the disease was refractory, from a patient treated with antithyroid drugs. Source of these receptors: a female donor with Graves disease. Each CDR3 is given with its conserved first and last residue. D genes are given only for firm matches. Rows may omit the clone size; those that give it use once, few, many or a size class.

clone_size d_call j_call v_call cdr3_nt cdr3_aa
many . TRBJ1-1 TRBV6-1 TGTGCCAGCAGGCCGGCAGGGGCGAACACTGAAGCTTTCTTT CASRPAGANTEAFF
. . TRBJ2-5 TRBV5-6 TGTGCCAGCAGCTTGATGGAGGCCCAGTACTTC CASSLMEAQYF
. TRBD2 TRBJ2-7 TRBV4-1 TGCGCCAGCAGCCCAAAGGGACTAGCAGGCGAGCAGTACTTC CASSPKGLAGEQYF
few TRBD1 TRBJ1-2 TRBV29-1 TGCAGCGTTTCACGACAGGGGAACTATGGCTACACCTTC CSVSRQGNYGYTF
many TRBD1 TRBJ1-6 TRBV15 TGTGCCACCAGCAGGGACAGGGAGGGCAGTTCACCCCTCCACTTT CATSRDREGSSPLHF
many TRBD2 TRBJ2-5 TRBV28 TGTGCCAGCCTGGGGGGGAAAGGAGAGACCCAGTACTTC CASLGGKGETQYF
few TRBD2 TRBJ2-7 TRBV7-9 TGTGCCAGCAGCCTTAGCGGGAGGGCCCACGAGCAGTACTTC CASSLSGRAHEQYF
few . TRBJ2-5 TRBV20-1 TGCAGTGCTAGTGGAGGGGGGGAGACCCAGTACTTC CSASGGGETQYF
. TRBD1 TRBJ2-7 TRBV14 TGTGCCAGCAGCCAAAGGAAACAGGGGGGTGTGAAGCAGTACTTC CASSQRKQGGVKQYF
few TRBD1 TRBJ2-7 TRBV10-3 TGTGCCATCAGTGGTTTTGGACAGGGGGCGCAGGAGCAGTACTTC CAISGFGQGAQEQYF
few TRBD1 TRBJ1-1 TRBV6-2/TRBV6-3 TGTGCCAGCAGTTACGGAGACAGGGAGGGCACTGAAGCTTTCTTT CASSYGDREGTEAFF
. TRBD1 TRBJ1-2 TRBV7-9 TGTGCCAGCAGCTCAAGTTTCCCCGGGACGACAGGGGAGAATGGCTACACCTTC CASSSSFPGTTGENGYTF
. . TRBJ1-2 TRBV29-1 TGCAGCGTTGTTTACCGACGGGGGTATGGCTACACCTTC CSVVYRRGYGYTF